This entry concerns a single TCR beta chain. What it recognizes is unknown. The data stem from a study of naive and memory T cell subsets. An equimolar mix of two oligonucleotides served as the beta constant-region primer for TRBC1 and TRBC2. Ligated cDNA was amplified by four rounds of PCR with nested alpha and beta constant-region primers and SP2. One entry per CDR3 protein, called by TCRdb with MiXCR from the UMI-ligation and nested PCR reads. The sample contains 140,000 to 150,000 distinct CDR3 sequences, approximately 22% of which appear only once. Germline CDR1 and CDR2: MNHEY and SVGAGI. The CDR3 spans 14 residues. V lost 5 bases and J lost 3; bases outside the gene matches: 3. Study results and limitations: Especially in CD8 cells, naive repertoires contained a few larger clonotypes, possibly CD45RA-re-expressing memory cells.

This chain joins TRBV6-5 and TRBJ1-5; 8 bases are a match to TRBD1. The sequence was collected from a human donor in good health. Sequences were obtained from naive CD4+ T cells from blood. CDR3 nucleotide sequence: TGTGCCAGCAGTCCGGGACAGGACAATCAGCCCCAGCATTTT. It encodes CASSPGQDNQPQHF.